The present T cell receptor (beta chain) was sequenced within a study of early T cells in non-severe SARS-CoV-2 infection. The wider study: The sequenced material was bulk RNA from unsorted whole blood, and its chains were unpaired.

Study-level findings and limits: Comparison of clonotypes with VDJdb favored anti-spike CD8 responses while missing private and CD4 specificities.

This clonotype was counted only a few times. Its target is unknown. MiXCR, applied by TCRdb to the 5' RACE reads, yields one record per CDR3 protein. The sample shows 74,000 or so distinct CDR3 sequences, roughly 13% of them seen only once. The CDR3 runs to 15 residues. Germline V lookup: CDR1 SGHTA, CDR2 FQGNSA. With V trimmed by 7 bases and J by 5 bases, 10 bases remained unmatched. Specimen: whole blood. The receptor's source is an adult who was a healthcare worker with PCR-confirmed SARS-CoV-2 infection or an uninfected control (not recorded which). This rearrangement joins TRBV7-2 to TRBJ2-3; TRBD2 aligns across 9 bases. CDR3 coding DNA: TGTGCCAGCACCCGTGAGGCGGGAGGGAAAGATACGCAGTATTTT. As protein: CASTREAGGKDTQYF. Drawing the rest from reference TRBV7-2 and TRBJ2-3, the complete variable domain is GAGVSQSPSNKVTEKGKDVELRCDPISGHTALYWYRQSLGQGLEFLIYFQGNSAPDKSGLPSDRFSAERTGGSVSTLTIQRTQQEDSAVYLCASTREAGGKDTQYFGPGTRLTVL.